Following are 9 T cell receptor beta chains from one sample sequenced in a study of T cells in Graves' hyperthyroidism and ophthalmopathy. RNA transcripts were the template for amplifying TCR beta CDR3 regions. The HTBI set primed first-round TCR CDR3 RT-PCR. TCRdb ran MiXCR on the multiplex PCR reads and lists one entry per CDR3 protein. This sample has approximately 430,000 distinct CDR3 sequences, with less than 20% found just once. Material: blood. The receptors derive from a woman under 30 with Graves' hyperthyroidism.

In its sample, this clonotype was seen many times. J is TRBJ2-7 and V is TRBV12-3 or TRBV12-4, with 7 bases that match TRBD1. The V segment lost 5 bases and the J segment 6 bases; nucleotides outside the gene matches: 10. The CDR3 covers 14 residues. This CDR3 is CASSRHTGAPEQYF. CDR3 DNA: TGTGCCAGCAGTCGCCACACAGGGGCCCCCGAGCAGTACTTC.

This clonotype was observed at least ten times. The CDR3 DNA is TGTGCCAGCTCATTTAGACAGGCGGACTACGAGCAGTACTTC. This codes for CASSFRQADYEQYF. This rearrangement joins TRBV18 to TRBJ2-7, with D perhaps TRBD1 (6 bases). This CDR3 is 14 amino acids long. V gave up 5 bases and J gave up 3 bases, with 14 bases separating them. Per germline, CDR1 KGHSH and CDR2 LQKENI.

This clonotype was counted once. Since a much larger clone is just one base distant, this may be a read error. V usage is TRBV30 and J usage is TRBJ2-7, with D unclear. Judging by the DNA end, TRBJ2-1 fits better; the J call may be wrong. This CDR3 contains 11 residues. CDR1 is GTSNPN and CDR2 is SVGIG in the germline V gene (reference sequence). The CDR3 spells CAWKSAYEQFF. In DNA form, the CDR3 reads TGTGCCTGGAAGTCGGCCTACGAGCAGTTCTTC.

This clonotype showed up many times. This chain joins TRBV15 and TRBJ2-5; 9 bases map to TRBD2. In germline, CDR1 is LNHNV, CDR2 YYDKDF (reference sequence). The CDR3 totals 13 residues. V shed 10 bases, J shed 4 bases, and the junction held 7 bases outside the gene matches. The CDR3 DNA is TGTGCCATTCGTATTAGCGGGAGAGAGACCCAGTACTTC. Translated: CAIRISGRETQYF.

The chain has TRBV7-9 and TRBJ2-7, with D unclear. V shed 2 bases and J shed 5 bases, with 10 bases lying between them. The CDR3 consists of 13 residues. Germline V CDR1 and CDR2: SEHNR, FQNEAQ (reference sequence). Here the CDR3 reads CASSLTTPNEQYF. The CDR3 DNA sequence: TGTGCCAGCAGCTTAACAACACCAAACGAGCAGTACTTC.

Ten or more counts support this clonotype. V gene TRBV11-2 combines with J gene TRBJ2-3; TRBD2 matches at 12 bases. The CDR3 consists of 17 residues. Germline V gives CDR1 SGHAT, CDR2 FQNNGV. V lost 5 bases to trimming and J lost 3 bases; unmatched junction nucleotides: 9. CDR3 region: CASSPGLAGTGTDTQYF. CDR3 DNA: TGTGCCAGCAGCCCAGGACTAGCGGGGACGGGGACAGATACGCAGTATTTT.

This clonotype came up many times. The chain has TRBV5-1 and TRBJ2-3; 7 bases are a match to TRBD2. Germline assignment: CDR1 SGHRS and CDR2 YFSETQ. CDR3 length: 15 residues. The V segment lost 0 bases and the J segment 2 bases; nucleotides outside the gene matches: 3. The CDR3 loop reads CASSLGLADTDTQYF. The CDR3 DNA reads TGCGCCAGCAGCTTGGGACTAGCCGACACAGATACGCAGTATTTT.

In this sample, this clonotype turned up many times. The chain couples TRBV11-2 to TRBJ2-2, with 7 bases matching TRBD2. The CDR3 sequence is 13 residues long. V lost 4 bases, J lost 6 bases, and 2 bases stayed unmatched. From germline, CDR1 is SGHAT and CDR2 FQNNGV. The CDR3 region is CASSWGGSGELFF. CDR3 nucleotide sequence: TGTGCCAGCAGCTGGGGGGGATCCGGGGAGCTGTTTTTT.

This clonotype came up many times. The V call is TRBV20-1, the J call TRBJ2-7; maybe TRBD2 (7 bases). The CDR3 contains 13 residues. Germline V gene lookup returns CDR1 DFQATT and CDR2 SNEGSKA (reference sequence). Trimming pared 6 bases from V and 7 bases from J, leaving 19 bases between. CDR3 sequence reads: CSAFAGAPWEQYF. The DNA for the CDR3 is TGCAGTGCGTTTGCGGGGGCACCCTGGGAGCAGTACTTC.